Below, 25 T cell receptor beta chains from the same sample are listed, as sequenced in a study of blood T cell repertoires in COVID-19. Clones were sequenced by immunoSEQ multiplex PCR, and TCRdb holds only the in-frame ones, with some missing. Of around 150,000 clones listed, more than 80% are singletons. The material sequenced was peripheral blood. These receptors came from a woman in her sixties or seventies with active COVID-19.

The chain uses TRBV7-2 and TRBJ1-1; TRBD1 matches 8 bases. V lost 5 bases and J lost 11; bases outside the gene matches: 7. The CDR3 runs to 12 residues. In germline, CDR1 is SGHTA, CDR2 FQGNSA. The CDR3 region has the DNA TGTGCCAGCAGCATCGGACAGGGCGGCGCTTTCTTT. Translating gives CASSIGQGGAFF.

The V gene is TRBV28, the J gene TRBJ1-2; D might be TRBD1 (5 bases). Trimming removed 7 bases at V and 5 bases at J, with 14 bases between. The germline gives CDR1 MDHEN, CDR2 SYDVKM. The CDR3 spans 13 residues. CDR3: CASTVGPAYGYTF. In nucleotides, the CDR3 is TGTGCCAGCACCGTGGGGCCAGCGTATGGCTACACCTTC.

CDR3 sequence (DNA): TGTGCCAGCAGCACCTATAGCGGGAGGCTAATAAATTTCCAAGAGACCCAGTACTTC. Residues: CASSTYSGRLINFQETQYF. The chain combines TRBV6-8 with TRBJ2-5, with 10 bases identical to TRBD2. The CDR3 consists of 19 residues. Germline V gene data show CDR1 as MNHGY and CDR2 as SAAAGT. The ends lost 6 bases at V and 1 base at J; junction bases unmatched: 17.

The CDR3 sequence: CASRRTAGSNQPQHF. CDR3 sequence (DNA): TGTGCCAGCAGGCGGACAGCCGGTAGCAATCAGCCCCAGCATTTT. The J gene is TRBJ1-5, the V gene TRBV7-8; maybe TRBD1 (6 bases). The CDR3 is made up of 15 amino acids. Germline V gives CDR1 SGHVS, CDR2 FQNEAQ. V was shortened by 6 bases and J by 0 bases, with 12 bases between the two germline ends. The full variable domain, in which reference TRBV7-8 and TRBJ1-5 provide the parts outside the CDR3, is GAGVSQSPRYKVAKRGQDVALRCDPISGHVSLFWYQQALGQGPEFLTYFQNEAQLDKSGLPSDRFFAERPEGSVSTLKIQRTQQEDSAVYLCASRRTAGSNQPQHFGDGTRLSIL.

This sequence joins TRBV6-5 and TRBJ2-7; 8 bases match TRBD1. Germline loops: CDR1 MNHEY, CDR2 SVGAGI. There are 15 residues in the CDR3. The V segment lost 0 bases and the J segment 2 bases; nucleotides outside the gene matches: 3. The CDR3 DNA is TGTGCCAGCAGTTACTCTGGGACAGGCCCCTACGAGCAGTACTTC. Translating it yields CASSYSGTGPYEQYF.

The V call is TRBV6-5, the J call TRBJ2-5, with a tentative D call TRBD1 (5 bases). Trimming removed 0 bases from V and 5 bases from J, with 16 bases in between. Per the germline V gene, CDR1 is MNHEY and CDR2 is SVGAGI. The CDR3 spans 16 residues. In DNA form, the CDR3 reads TGTGCCAGCAGTTACTCACCGCGCAGGGCTGCGGAGACCCAGTACTTC. Translated: CASSYSPRRAAETQYF.

This rearrangement joins TRBV11-2 to TRBJ1-6, with 10 nucleotides matching TRBD1. CDR3 length: 16 amino acids. V lost 5 bases, J lost 8 bases, and 9 bases stayed unmatched. Germline V lookup: CDR1 SGHAT, CDR2 FQNNGV. CDR3 protein: CASSGRRDRGYSPLHF. As DNA, the CDR3 is TGTGCCAGCAGCGGGCGCCGGGACAGGGGATATTCACCCCTCCACTTT.

The V call is TRBV18, the J call TRBJ2-7; tentatively, D is TRBD2 (6 bases). The CDR3 contains 13 residues. Trimming pared 4 bases from V and 2 bases from J, leaving 9 bases between. Looked up from germline, CDR1 is KGHSH and CDR2 is LQKENI. The CDR3 DNA reads as TGTGCCAGCTCACGGGACTTAGCCTACGAGCAGTACTTC. Its protein is CASSRDLAYEQYF.

The rearrangement uses TRBV28 and TRBJ1-2; D unresolved. The CDR3 covers 12 residues. Per germline, CDR1 MDHEN and CDR2 SYDVKM. The V gene lost 6 bases and the J gene lost 8 bases, with 13 bases spanning the gap. CDR3 loop: CASSYSMKGYTF. The CDR3 DNA sequence: TGTGCCAGCAGCTACTCTATGAAGGGCTACACCTTC.

The genes are TRBV18 and TRBJ2-7; D might be TRBD1 (6 bases). The CDR3 totals 15 residues. The V gene lost 5 bases and the J gene lost 3 bases, with 17 bases spanning the gap. The germline V gene has CDR1 KGHSH and CDR2 LQKENI. CDR3 sequence: CASSSKQGSRYEQYF. The DNA for the CDR3 is TGTGCCAGCTCATCAAAACAGGGTTCCCGCTACGAGCAGTACTTC.

The chain carries TRBV18 and TRBJ2-2; 13 bases match TRBD2. The CDR3 length is 16 residues. Germline values: CDR1 KGHSH, CDR2 LQKENI. Trimming at V came to 6 bases and at J to 4 bases, leaving 5 bases not matched to a gene. CDR3: CASSPGLAGATGELFF. CDR3 bases: TGTGCCAGCTCTCCCGGACTAGCGGGAGCCACCGGGGAGCTGTTTTTT.

The CDR3 nucleotides are TGTGCCAGCAGTCTTATGAAACCACCGGGAAAACTGTTTTTT. It yields the protein CASSLMKPPGKLFF. The chain has TRBV6-5 and TRBJ1-4; D call uncertain. Trimming shortened V by 5 bases and J by 10 bases, and 17 bases separated the two germline ends. CDR3 size: 14 residues. Per the germline V gene, CDR1 is MNHEY and CDR2 is SVGAGI.

In its sample, this clone was seen once. V is TRBV30 and J is TRBJ1-1, with a tentative D call TRBD1 (6 bases). Germline-derived CDR1 and CDR2 are GTSNPN and SVGIG (reference sequence). The CDR3 is made up of 14 amino acids. V lost 1 base to trimming and J lost 4 bases, with 13 bases between them. The CDR3 bases are TGTGCCTGGAGTGACGACAGGATGGGCACTGAAGCTTTCTTT. It codes for CAWSDDRMGTEAFF. Drawing the rest from reference TRBV30 and TRBJ1-1, the complete variable domain is SQTIHQWPATLVQPVGSPLSLECTVEGTSNPNLYWYRQAAGRGLQLLFYSVGIGQISSEVPQNLSASRPQDRQFILSSKKLLLSDSGFYLCAWSDDRMGTEAFFGQGTRLTVV.

This chain joins TRBV11-2 and TRBJ2-5, with D tentatively TRBD2 (5 bases). The CDR3 totals 15 residues. Germline CDR1 is SGHAT and CDR2 is FQNNGV. V lost 9 bases, J lost 10 bases, and 27 bases lay in between. CDR3 residues: CASSPGSANGDGQYF. The CDR3 DNA is TGTGCCAGTTCTCCTGGGAGTGCCAATGGGGATGGCCAGTACTTC.

This chain uses TRBV15 with TRBJ2-2; the D gene is possibly TRBD2 (5 bases). V shed 4 bases and J shed 7 bases, with 13 bases lying between them. Per the germline V gene, CDR1 is LNHNV and CDR2 is YYDKDF (reference sequence). CDR3 length: 14 residues. This chain's CDR3 is CATSITRAGGELFF. The CDR3 DNA reads as TGTGCCACCAGCATCACGCGGGCTGGCGGGGAGCTGTTTTTT.

This clone was counted once. The chain employs TRBV3-1 (or the pseudogene TRBV3-2) and TRBJ1-2, with a weak D call TRBD1 (5 bases). CDR3 length: 15 amino acids. CDR1 and CDR2 (germline): LGHDT, YNNKEL (reference sequence). Trimming stripped 5 bases from V and 3 bases from J, with 16 bases between. CDR3 sequence reads: CASSSPGLSYYGYTF. CDR3 bases: TGTGCCAGCAGCTCACCGGGACTTTCCTACTATGGCTACACCTTC.

CDR3 amino acids: CASSQSGQESVETQYF. Written as DNA, the CDR3 is TGTGCCAGCAGCCAATCTGGACAGGAAAGCGTAGAGACCCAGTACTTC. This chain joins TRBV3-1 (or the pseudogene TRBV3-2) and TRBJ2-5; 7 bases line up with TRBD1. The CDR3 has 16 residues. Trimming cost V 2 bases and J 4 bases; bases outside gene matches: 10. Germline CDR1 and CDR2: LGHDT and YNNKEL (reference sequence).

V is TRBV3-1 (or the pseudogene TRBV3-2) and J is TRBJ1-6; D remains unclear. V gave up 2 bases and J gave up 6 bases, with 5 bases separating them. The CDR3 sequence is 13 residues long. CDR1 is LGHDT and CDR2 is YNNKEL in the germline V gene (reference sequence). CDR3: CASSQRVNSPLHF. For the CDR3, the DNA is TGTGCCAGCAGCCAACGGGTTAATTCACCCCTCCACTTT.

This clone was counted only a few times. J is TRBJ2-2 and V is TRBV7-9; TRBD2 aligns across 7 bases. J was trimmed by 8 bases and V by 5 bases; bases with no gene match: 14. The CDR3 loop spans 16 amino acids. The V gene's germline CDR1 is SEHNR and CDR2 FQNEAQ (reference sequence). The CDR3 DNA sequence: TGTGCCAGCAGCCCCCGACTAGCCGAGCCTTTGGGGGAGCTGTTTTTT. Its protein is CASSPRLAEPLGELFF. The full variable domain, completed using reference TRBV7-9 and TRBJ2-2, is DTGVSQNPRHKITKRGQNVTFRCDPISEHNRLYWYRQTLGQGPEFLTYFQNEAQLEKSRLLSDRFSAERPKGSFSTLEIQRTEQGDSAMYLCASSPRLAEPLGELFFGEGSRLTVL.

A single count supports this clone. The V gene is TRBV11-1, the J gene TRBJ2-1; perhaps TRBD1 as D (6 bases). CDR1 SGHAT and CDR2 FQDESV come from the germline V gene (reference sequence). V lost 5 bases, J lost 6 bases, and 17 bases lay in between. The CDR3 contains 15 residues. This CDR3 is CASSLGGPGVNEQFF. As DNA, the CDR3 is TGTGCCAGCAGCCTTGGGGGCCCCGGGGTCAATGAGCAGTTCTTC.

The rearrangement uses TRBV18 and TRBJ1-2, with 11 bases matching TRBD1. This CDR3 has 14 amino acids. Germline V gene sequence: CDR1 KGHSH, CDR2 LQKENI. The trim removed 2 bases at V and 6 bases at J, leaving 2 bases unmatched. CDR3 region: CASSPGQGAHGYTF. CDR3 in DNA: TGTGCCAGCTCACCAGGACAGGGGGCGCATGGCTACACCTTC.

The J gene is TRBJ2-7, the V gene TRBV28; 11 nucleotides line up with TRBD2. Germline CDR1 is MDHEN and CDR2 is SYDVKM. J lost 4 bases, V lost 6 bases, and 8 bases had no gene match. This CDR3 comprises 15 residues. CDR3 sequence reads: CASSALAGGRYEQYF. DNA for the CDR3: TGTGCCAGCAGCGCTCTAGCGGGAGGTCGGTACGAGCAGTACTTC. The complete variable domain, with remaining parts taken from reference TRBV28 and TRBJ2-7, reads DVKVTQSSRYLVKRTGEKVFLECVQDMDHENMFWYRQDPGLGLRLIYFSYDVKMKEKGDIPEGYSVSREKKERFSLILESASTNQTSMYLCASSALAGGRYEQYFGPGTRLTVT.

This clone was seen once. The rearrangement links TRBV7-9 to TRBJ2-7; D possibly corresponds to TRBD2 (6 bases). The CDR3 has 17 amino acids. V was pared by 3 bases and J by 2 bases, with 20 bases between. Germline loops: CDR1 SEHNR, CDR2 FQNEAQ (reference sequence). CDR3 amino acids: CASSLGGGGGPPYEQYF. CDR3 nucleotides: TGTGCCAGCAGCTTGGGGGGAGGTGGCGGCCCCCCCTACGAGCAGTACTTC.

The chain links TRBV4-1 to TRBJ2-2; TRBD2 might be the D (5 bases). The germline V gene has CDR1 MGHRA and CDR2 YSYEKL. CDR3 size: 17 residues. With 0 bases removed from V and 0 bases from J, the gap between germline ends came to 11 bases. In nucleotides, the CDR3 is TGCGCCAGCAGCCAAGATGAATGGGGAGCGAACACCGGGGAGCTGTTTTTT. This codes for CASSQDEWGANTGELFF.

This chain connects TRBV10-1 to TRBJ1-4, with 8 bases lining up with TRBD1. Germline V gene lookup returns CDR1 WNHNN and CDR2 SYGVQD (reference sequence). V lost 7 bases and J lost 4; bases outside the gene matches: 8. This CDR3 has 15 amino acids. The CDR3 sequence is CASNNTGGVNEKLFF. The CDR3 DNA reads as TGCGCCAGCAATAATACAGGGGGGGTTAATGAAAAACTGTTTTTT.